This is a list of T cell receptor beta chains from one sample in a study of T cells in Graves' hyperthyroidism and ophthalmopathy. From the multiplex PCR reads, TCRdb called clonotypes with MiXCR, one entry per CDR3 protein. The sample lists some 560,000 distinct CDR3 sequences; 13% to 15% were seen once. The material sequenced was blood. These receptors originate from a woman aged 40 to 50 with Graves' hyperthyroidism. CDR3s include the opening cysteine and the closing phenylalanine or tryptophan. Each record gives: J gene, V gene, clone size, D gene, CDR3 protein, CDR3 DNA. The D gene is left open where the match is weak. Only part of the rows carry a size: once, few, many, or a class if the clone is expanded.

J gene: TRBJ2-7
V gene: TRBV3-1
clone size: many
D gene: TRBD1
CDR3 protein: CASSHEQGASYEQYF
CDR3 DNA: TGTGCCAGCAGCCATGAACAGGGGGCGAGCTACGAGCAGTACTTC

J gene: TRBJ2-7
V gene: TRBV30
clone size: few
D gene: TRBD2
CDR3 protein: CAWSPGLAGYEQYF
CDR3 DNA: TGTGCCTGGAGTCCCGGACTAGCGGGCTACGAGCAGTACTTC

J gene: TRBJ1-2
V gene: TRBV2
clone size: few
D gene: .
CDR3 protein: CASSLDKAQIPTF
CDR3 DNA: TGTGCCAGCAGTTTAGACAAGGCCCAGATTCCCACCTTC

J gene: TRBJ2-7
V gene: TRBV5-4
clone size: many
D gene: TRBD1
CDR3 protein: CASSLLHGTVTYEQYF
CDR3 DNA: TGTGCCAGCAGCTTATTACACGGGACAGTAACCTACGAGCAGTACTTC

J gene: TRBJ2-5
V gene: TRBV18
clone size: many
D gene: TRBD2
CDR3 protein: CASSPRLAGDLETQYF
CDR3 DNA: TGTGCCAGCTCACCCCGACTAGCGGGAGATCTAGAGACCCAGTACTTC

J gene: TRBJ1-2
V gene: TRBV6-1
clone size: many
D gene: TRBD1
CDR3 protein: CASSWGGTGRDGYTF
CDR3 DNA: TGTGCCAGCAGTTGGGGCGGGACAGGGAGAGATGGCTACACCTTC

J gene: TRBJ2-2
V gene: TRBV4-1
clone size: .
D gene: .
CDR3 protein: CTSSQDEVAYTGELFF
CDR3 DNA: TGCACCAGCAGCCAAGATGAGGTAGCGTACACCGGGGAGCTGTTTTTT

J gene: TRBJ2-2
V gene: TRBV11-2
clone size: few
D gene: TRBD2
CDR3 protein: CASSLLLAGEFNTGELFF
CDR3 DNA: TGTGCCAGCAGCTTACTCCTAGCGGGAGAGTTTAACACCGGGGAGCTGTTTTTT

J gene: TRBJ1-1
V gene: TRBV5-5
clone size: .
D gene: TRBD1
CDR3 protein: CASSWGRGYTEAFF
CDR3 DNA: TGTGCCAGCAGCTGGGGCAGGGGGTACACTGAAGCTTTCTTT

J gene: TRBJ2-3
V gene: TRBV28
clone size: many
D gene: TRBD2
CDR3 protein: CASSPYTSGTSTDTQYF
CDR3 DNA: TGTGCCAGCAGCCCTTATACTAGCGGCACTAGCACAGATACGCAGTATTTT

J gene: TRBJ1-2
V gene: TRBV7-2
clone size: .
D gene: .
CDR3 protein: CASSLADSPTGYTF
CDR3 DNA: TGTGCCAGCAGCCTTGCGGACAGCCCAACTGGCTACACCTTC

J gene: TRBJ2-1
V gene: TRBV30
clone size: few
D gene: .
CDR3 protein: CAWSVVKVAGSGNEQFF
CDR3 DNA: TGTGCCTGGAGTGTCGTCAAGGTAGCAGGGTCGGGGAATGAGCAGTTCTTC

J gene: TRBJ1-4
V gene: TRBV3-1
clone size: many
D gene: .
CDR3 protein: CASSQGPGQNEKLFF
CDR3 DNA: TGTGCCAGCAGCCAAGGTCCGGGCCAAAATGAAAAACTGTTTTTT

J gene: TRBJ2-2
V gene: TRBV20-1
clone size: few
D gene: TRBD1
CDR3 protein: CSAYTGGAGTGELFF
CDR3 DNA: TGCAGTGCTTATACAGGGGGCGCCGGCACCGGGGAGCTGTTTTTT

J gene: TRBJ2-5
V gene: TRBV2
clone size: many
D gene: .
CDR3 protein: CASSEAGVEAAETQYF
CDR3 DNA: TGTGCCAGCAGTGAAGCTGGAGTCGAGGCGGCCGAGACCCAGTACTTC

J gene: TRBJ1-5
V gene: TRBV28
clone size: .
D gene: .
CDR3 protein: CASSWGAGNQPQHF
CDR3 DNA: TGTGCCAGCAGTTGGGGGGCAGGGAATCAGCCCCAGCATTTT